The TCR beta chain described here comes from a study of T cell responses to AZD1222 COVID-19 vaccine. Study-wide results and limits: Increased Spike-specific TCR breadth and depth were observed after two AZD1222 doses.

Here immunoSEQ multiplex PCR was the method, and the copy in TCRdb shows in-frame clones only, minus some. Among about 100,000 clones listed, 80% to 95% were seen once. With 4 bases removed from V and 3 bases from J, the gap between germline ends came to 5 bases. This CDR3 is built from 11 residues. Germline loops: CDR1 SGHRS, CDR2 YFSETQ. Note on this clone: The antigen is unknown.

This sequence joins TRBV5-1 and TRBJ2-7; D is ambiguous. Sample: peripheral blood, taken on day 0 of AZD1222 vaccination. The TCR comes from an adult in good health. In nucleotides, the CDR3 is TGCGCCAGCAGCACGAGCTACGAGCAGTACTTC. It encodes CASSTSYEQYF. Variable domain in full (rest from reference TRBV5-1 and TRBJ2-7): KAGVTQTPRYLIKTRGQQVTLSCSPISGHRSVSWYQQTPGQGLQFLFEYFSETQRNKGNFPGRFSGRQFSNSRSEMNVSTLELGDSALYLCASSTSYEQYFGPGTRLTVT.